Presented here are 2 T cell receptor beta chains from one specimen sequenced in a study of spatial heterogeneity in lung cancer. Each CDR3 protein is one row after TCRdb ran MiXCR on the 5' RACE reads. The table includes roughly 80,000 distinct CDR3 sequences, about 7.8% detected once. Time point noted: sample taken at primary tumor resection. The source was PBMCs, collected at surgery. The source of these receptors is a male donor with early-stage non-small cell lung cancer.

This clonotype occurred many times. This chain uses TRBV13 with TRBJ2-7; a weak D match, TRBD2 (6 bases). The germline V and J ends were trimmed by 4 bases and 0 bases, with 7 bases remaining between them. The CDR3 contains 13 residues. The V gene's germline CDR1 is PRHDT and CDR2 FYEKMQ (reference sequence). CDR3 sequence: CASSSGLSYEQYF. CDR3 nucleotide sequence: TGTGCCAGCAGCTCGGGACTCTCCTACGAGCAGTACTTC.

The CDR3 spells CASSLGRSEQYF. The CDR3 nucleotides read TGTGCCAGCAGCTTAGGACGAAGCGAGCAGTACTTC. The V and J genes are TRBV7-9 and TRBJ2-7; D unresolved. V dropped 1 base and J dropped 6 bases, with 7 bases sitting between them. CDR3 size: 12 residues. Germline CDR1 reads SEHNR; CDR2 reads FQNEAQ (reference sequence).